The 10 T cell receptor beta chains below come from one sample, sequenced in a study of human T cells and chemical hapten exposure. TCRdb called the RACE reads again in MiXCR, with one record for every CDR3 protein. The sample shows 30,000 to 40,000 distinct CDR3 sequences, about 13% of them seen only once. Time point meaning: patch test 3, about 24 weeks after DPC sensitization. The treatment denotes: therapeutic diphenylcyclopropenone sensitization with weekly scalp DPC. Whole blood that had not been fractionated was the source of extracted total RNA. Sequenced here: whole blood, sampled in connection with sensitization to the hapten diphenylcyclopropenone (DPC). The receptors were sampled from a woman aged 40 to 50 with alopecia areata. Some clones in this sample may be carry-over from other donors' samples.

This clonotype was picked up a small number of times. This rearrangement joins TRBV7-8 to TRBJ1-2; possibly TRBD1 for D (6 bases). Trimming stripped 4 bases from V and 8 bases from J, with 23 bases between. This CDR3 contains 16 residues. Germline V CDR1 and CDR2: SGHVS, FQNEAQ. Here the CDR3 DNA reads TGTGCCAGCAGCTGGAGGCAGGGAAGGGGGATACAAGGCTACACCTTC. Protein: CASSWRQGRGIQGYTF.

This clonotype appeared many times. This chain connects TRBV11-2 to TRBJ2-1; TRBD2 matches 11 bases. The CDR3 runs to 15 residues. V shed 5 bases, J shed 7 bases, and the junction held 7 bases outside the gene matches. Per the germline V gene, CDR1 is SGHAT and CDR2 is FQNNGV. The CDR3 nucleotides are TGTGCCAGCAGCGGAACTAGCGGGAGTGGTAATGAGCAGTTCTTC. It translates to CASSGTSGSGNEQFF.

CDR3 sequence: CASSQDRKIVGQVYGYTF. Written as DNA, the CDR3 is TGCGCCAGCAGCCAAGATCGGAAGATAGTTGGACAGGTGTATGGCTACACCTTC. The chain carries TRBV4-3 and TRBJ1-2, with 7 positions matching TRBD1. Germline CDR1 LGHNA, CDR2 YSLEER. This CDR3 spans 18 amino acids. J lost 5 bases, V lost 0 bases, and 15 bases had no gene match.

This clonotype was recorded at least ten times. The rearrangement links TRBV4-1 to TRBJ2-2; the D gene is possibly TRBD1 (5 bases). Trimming took off 4 bases at V and 2 bases at J, with 14 bases between the two ends. The germline V gene has CDR1 MGHRA and CDR2 YSYEKL. This CDR3 comprises 16 residues. In nucleotides, the CDR3 is TGCGCCAGCAGCCCCATCCCCAGGGTAAACACCGGGGAGCTGTTTTTT. Its protein is CASSPIPRVNTGELFF.

This clonotype was seen repeatedly, ten times or more. The chain combines TRBV20-1 with TRBJ1-1, with D unresolved. The V gene lost 0 bases and the J gene lost 6 bases, with 2 bases spanning the gap. This CDR3 has 10 residues. Germline V gene sequence: CDR1 DFQATT, CDR2 SNEGSKA (reference sequence). CDR3 coding DNA: TGCAGTGCTAGAGATGCTGAAGCTTTCTTT. Protein: CSARDAEAFF.

This clonotype was observed at least ten times. The V call is TRBV5-1, the J call TRBJ2-7, with D uncertain. This CDR3 is 13 amino acids long. Germline CDR1 is SGHRS and CDR2 is YFSETQ. Trimming took off 0 bases at V and 3 bases at J, with 7 bases between the two ends. The CDR3 sequence is CASSLGGNYEQYF. In DNA form, the CDR3 reads TGCGCCAGCAGCTTGGGAGGTAACTACGAGCAGTACTTC.

This clonotype has at least ten counts. The chain couples TRBV28 to TRBJ2-3, with TRBD2 matching over 10 bases. This CDR3 has 16 amino acids. V was pared by 6 bases and J by 2 bases, with 8 bases of the junction left unmatched. Germline V gene sequence: CDR1 MDHEN, CDR2 SYDVKM. The CDR3 reads CASSPHLAGDTDTQYF. The CDR3 nucleotides are TGTGCCAGCAGCCCCCATCTAGCGGGAGACACAGATACGCAGTATTTT.

The chain employs TRBV5-1 and TRBJ2-1; 7 nucleotides align to TRBD2. Unmatched junction bases numbered 8, after V lost 0 bases and J lost 8 bases. The CDR3 runs 15 residues. Germline-derived CDR1 and CDR2 are SGHRS and YFSETQ. The DNA for the CDR3 is TGCGCCAGCAGCTTGGCCGCAGCGGGGAGGGATGAGCAGTTCTTC. This translates into CASSLAAAGRDEQFF.

The J gene is TRBJ1-1, the V gene TRBV10-3, with D possibly being TRBD1 (6 bases). The CDR3 loop spans 11 amino acids. V lost 10 bases, J lost 11 bases, and 17 bases lay in between. Germline V CDR1 and CDR2: ENHRY, SYGVKD. The chain's CDR3 is CATQGQGLAFF. The CDR3, as DNA: TGTGCCACCCAGGGGCAGGGGTTGGCTTTCTTT.

By its share, this clonotype is medium-sized (0.01 to 0.1%). This chain connects TRBV9 to TRBJ2-1; no reliable D call. The V gene lost 0 bases and the J gene lost 5 bases, with 9 bases spanning the gap. This CDR3 is built from 14 residues. Germline V gives CDR1 SGDLS, CDR2 YYNGEE. The CDR3 loop is CASSVATIDNEQFF. CDR3 bases: TGTGCCAGCAGCGTAGCAACGATCGACAATGAGCAGTTCTTC.